The 14 T cell receptor beta chains below all came from one sample that was sequenced in a study of human T cells and chemical hapten exposure (dated by TCRdb to the early 2020s). According to the study, the label for this sample's time point signals: patch test 1, 2 weeks after DPC sensitization. The treatment or condition label, as the study defines it: therapeutic diphenylcyclopropenone sensitization with weekly scalp DPC. Library generation was performed with RACE. TCRdb names NextSeq 500 as the instrument used. Using fastp trimming at Q25 and MiXCR clonotype assembly, TCRdb reanalyzed the public sequencing data and kept in-frame beta chains. A single entry per CDR3 protein holds the most common genes and DNA from its merged rows. The sample contains some 91,000 distinct CDR3 sequences, 9.5% to 15% of them found a single time. The ten most abundant clones make up approximately 2.1% of the sample.

The sample in question was whole blood, obtained in connection with sensitization to the hapten diphenylcyclopropenone (DPC). The receptors come from a woman in her thirties or forties with alopecia areata. Some clones in this sample may be carry-over from other donors' samples.

The V and J genes are TRBV28 and TRBJ1-6; the D gene is possibly TRBD1 (6 bases). The V gene's germline CDR1 is MDHEN and CDR2 SYDVKM. This CDR3 is 15 amino acids long. The V end was cut by 5 bases, the J end by 7 bases, with 15 bases between. CDR3 amino acids: CASSPPDRRNSPLHF. The CDR3 DNA is TGTGCCAGCAGTCCACCGGACAGAAGAAATTCACCCCTCCACTTT.

The chain couples TRBV4-1 to TRBJ2-5, with 7 bases aligning to TRBD1. The V and J ends lost 1 base and 4 bases, in that order; junction bases with no gene match: 0. This CDR3 has 13 residues. Germline CDR1 reads MGHRA; CDR2 reads YSYEKL. The chain's CDR3 is CASSQGQGETQYF. In DNA, the CDR3 is TGCGCCAGCAGCCAAGGACAGGGAGAGACCCAGTACTTC.

This clonotype was counted between two and nine times. The V and J genes are TRBV27 and TRBJ2-1, with D unresolved. V was cut by 3 bases and J by 1 base, with 4 bases left in between. The CDR3 length is 13 residues. CDR1 is MNHEY, CDR2 SMNVEV, per germline (reference sequence). The CDR3 spells CASSLKSYNEQFF. DNA for the CDR3: TGTGCCAGCAGTTTGAAGTCCTACAATGAGCAGTTCTTC.

There are a few counts of this clonotype. The chain joins TRBV30 to TRBJ2-3, with D possibly being TRBD2 (6 bases). The germline CDR1 and CDR2 sequences are GTSNPN and SVGIG (reference sequence). Between the trimmed V and J ends, which lost 3 bases and 0 bases, there was a span of 10 bases. CDR3 length equals 14 residues. The DNA for the CDR3 is TGTGCCTGGAGCTCGGGACTGAGCACAGATACGCAGTATTTT. This sequence encodes CAWSSGLSTDTQYF.

The chain is built from TRBV20-1 and TRBJ2-6; D gene uncertain. Trimming pared 6 bases from V and 2 bases from J, leaving 11 bases between. The CDR3 contains 14 residues. Germline CDR1 is DFQATT and CDR2 is SNEGSKA (reference sequence). In DNA form, the CDR3 reads TGCAGTGCCCAAGGGTACCCTGGGGCCAACGTCCTGACTTTC. Residues: CSAQGYPGANVLTF.

This clonotype was seen at least ten times. This rearrangement joins TRBV20-1 to TRBJ1-1; no firm D call. Deletions cut 6 bases from V and 1 base from J, with 12 bases between. This CDR3 has 13 amino acids. CDR1 DFQATT and CDR2 SNEGSKA come from the germline V gene (reference sequence). CDR3 nucleotides: TGCAGTGCCCCTATCTACACGAACACTGAAGCTTTCTTT. Translation: CSAPIYTNTEAFF.

This clonotype was picked up a small number of times. This chain uses TRBV27 with TRBJ2-3, with D hard to call. Germline V gives CDR1 MNHEY, CDR2 SMNVEV (reference sequence). Trimming shortened V by 2 bases and J by 0 bases, and 15 bases separated the two germline ends. The CDR3 contains 17 residues. The CDR3 nucleotides are TGTGCCAGCAGTTTAGACGTCTCGCGGAGTAGCACAGATACGCAGTATTTT. This translates into CASSLDVSRSSTDTQYF.

In its sample, this clonotype was seen a few times. V usage is TRBV14 and J usage is TRBJ2-7; tentative D call: TRBD1 (5 bases). CDR3 size: 13 residues. CDR1 and CDR2 (germline): SGHDN, FVKESK. V was clipped by 0 bases and J by 6 bases, with 9 bases between them. The CDR3 region is CASSQEGPGEQYF. CDR3 nucleotide sequence: TGTGCCAGCAGCCAAGAGGGGCCCGGCGAGCAGTACTTC.

In its sample, this clonotype was seen a few times. The chain combines TRBV20-1 with TRBJ1-4; D unresolved. The ends were cut back, 0 bases at V and 1 base at J, with 6 bases in the middle. This CDR3 spans 14 amino acids. CDR1 and CDR2 (germline): DFQATT, SNEGSKA (reference sequence). The CDR3 DNA is TGCAGTGCTAGAGATCCAGGAACTAATGAAAAACTGTTTTTT. Its protein is CSARDPGTNEKLFF.

The chain uses TRBV28 and TRBJ2-3; D is unresolved. Between the trimmed V and J ends, which lost 6 bases and 0 bases, there was a span of 10 bases. The germline gives CDR1 MDHEN, CDR2 SYDVKM. The CDR3 covers 14 residues. In DNA, the CDR3 is TGTGCCAGCAGCCCTGAAGTGAGCACAGATACGCAGTATTTT. It codes for CASSPEVSTDTQYF.

This clonotype was seen more than once but under ten times. The chain has TRBV29-1 and TRBJ2-2, with 10 bases lining up with TRBD2. CDR1 and CDR2 from the germline V gene are SQVTM and ANQGSEA. The CDR3 sequence is 14 residues long. Unmatched junction bases numbered 6, after V lost 4 bases and J lost 7 bases. The CDR3 DNA reads TGCAGCGTTGGAATAGCGGGAGGAATCGGGGAGCTGTTTTTT. Protein product: CSVGIAGGIGELFF.

The chain joins TRBV7-2 to TRBJ2-2; D possibly corresponds to TRBD1 (6 bases). CDR1 SGHTA and CDR2 FQGNSA come from the germline V gene. The CDR3 covers 15 residues. V lost 2 bases to trimming and J lost 5 bases, with 12 bases between them. In nucleotides, the CDR3 is TGTGCCAGCAGCTTACGCTCACAGGGTACCGGGGAGCTGTTTTTT. Translated: CASSLRSQGTGELFF.

The chain joins TRBV7-6 to TRBJ2-3; TRBD2 matches 7 bases. The germline V gene encodes CDR1 SGHVS and CDR2 FNYEAQ. This CDR3 has 15 amino acids. V shed 4 bases and J 2 bases; nucleotides not matched to a gene: 6. CDR3 in DNA: TGTGCCAGCAGCTGGCGGGGGATGGACACAGATACGCAGTATTTT. Translating it yields CASSWRGMDTDTQYF. Complete variable domain (other parts from reference TRBV7-6 and TRBJ2-3): GAGVSQSPRYKVTKRGQDVALRCDPISGHVSLYWYRQALGQGPEFLTYFNYEAQQDKSGLPNDRFSAERPEGSISTLTIQRTEQRDSAMYRCASSWRGMDTDTQYFGPGTRLTVL.

Regarding this clonotype: The junction shows a germline mismatch at one end, possibly a read error. The chain joins TRBV6-2 or TRBV6-3 to TRBJ2-1, with 13 nucleotides matching TRBD2. The CDR3 contains 14 residues. The germline CDR1 and CDR2 sequences are MNHEY and SVGEGT. CDR3: CGSMRTSGSDEQFF. DNA of the CDR3: TGTGGCAGCATGCGGACTAGCGGGAGTGATGAGCAGTTCTTC.